This T cell receptor beta chain was sequenced during a study of T cells in Graves' hyperthyroidism and ophthalmopathy. Findings and limits, study-wide: A model of 13 V-J pairs discriminated ophthalmopathy from stable hyperthyroidism.

Diagnostic decisions used clinical symptoms, serum thyroxine and TRAb, thyroid ultrasound and orbital computed tomography. Fresh peripheral blood, roughly 9.3 ml, was the source of the PBMCs. The CDR3 length is 16 residues. With V trimmed by 0 bases and J by 7 bases, 8 bases remained unmatched. CDR1 is WNHNN, CDR2 SYGVQD, per germline (reference sequence). This clonotype has at least ten counts. Antigen specificity is unknown. The source material, RNA transcripts, was used to amplify TCR beta CDR3 regions. The primer set for the first-round RT-PCR of the TCR CDR3 was HTBI. TCRdb re-analysed the multiplex PCR reads in MiXCR, keeping a single row per CDR3 protein. This sample has around 350,000 distinct CDR3 sequences, with approximately 14% found just once.

This sequence was found in a woman between 18 and 29 years old with Graves' hyperthyroidism that later progressed to Graves' ophthalmopathy. Sequenced material: blood. The chain combines TRBV10-1 with TRBJ2-3; 9 positions match TRBD2. In nucleotides, the CDR3 is TGCGCCAGCAGTGAGTCGACTAGCGGACGCACGAATACGCAGTATTTT. It encodes CASSESTSGRTNTQYF.